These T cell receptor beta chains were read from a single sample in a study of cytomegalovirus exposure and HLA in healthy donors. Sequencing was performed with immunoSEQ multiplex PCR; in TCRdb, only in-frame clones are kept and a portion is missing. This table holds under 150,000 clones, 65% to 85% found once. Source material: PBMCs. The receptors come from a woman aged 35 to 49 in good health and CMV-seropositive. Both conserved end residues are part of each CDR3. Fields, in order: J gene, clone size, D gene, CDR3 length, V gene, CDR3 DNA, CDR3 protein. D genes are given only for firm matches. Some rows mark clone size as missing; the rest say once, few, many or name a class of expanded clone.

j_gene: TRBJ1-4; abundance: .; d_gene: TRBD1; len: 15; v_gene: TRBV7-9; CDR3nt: TGTGCCAGCAGCTTAGGTGGGACAGGGGCTGAAAAACTGTTTTTT; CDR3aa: CASSLGGTGAEKLFF
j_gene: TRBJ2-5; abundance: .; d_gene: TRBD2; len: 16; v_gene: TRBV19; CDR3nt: TGTGCCAGTAGTATTCGGAGCGGGGGGTCACAAGAGACCCAGTACTTC; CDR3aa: CASSIRSGGSQETQYF
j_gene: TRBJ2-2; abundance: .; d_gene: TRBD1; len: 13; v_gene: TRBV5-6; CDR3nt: TGTGCCAGCAGGACAGGGACCACCGGGGAGCTGTTTTTT; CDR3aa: CASRTGTTGELFF
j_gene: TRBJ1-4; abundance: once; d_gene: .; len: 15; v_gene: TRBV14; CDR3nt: TGTGCCAGCAGCCAAGATGGGAGACGGGCCGAAAAACTGTTTTTT; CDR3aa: CASSQDGRRAEKLFF
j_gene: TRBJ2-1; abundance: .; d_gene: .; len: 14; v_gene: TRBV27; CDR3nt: TGTGCCAGCAGTGTCCAACACTCCTACAATGAGCAGTTCTTC; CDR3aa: CASSVQHSYNEQFF
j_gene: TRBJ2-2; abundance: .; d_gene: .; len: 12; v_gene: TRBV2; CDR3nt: TGTGCCAGCAGTACAGGGCCCGGGGAGCTGTTTTTT; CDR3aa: CASSTGPGELFF
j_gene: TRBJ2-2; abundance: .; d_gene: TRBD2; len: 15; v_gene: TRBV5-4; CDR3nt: TGTGCCAGCAGCCTCTGGACTAGCACGGGCGGGGAGCTGTTTTTT; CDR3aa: CASSLWTSTGGELFF
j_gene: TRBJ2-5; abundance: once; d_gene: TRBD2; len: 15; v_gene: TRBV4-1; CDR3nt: TGCGCCAGCAGCCGCACAGCGGGGGGGCTGGAGACCCAGTACTTC; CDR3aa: CASSRTAGGLETQYF
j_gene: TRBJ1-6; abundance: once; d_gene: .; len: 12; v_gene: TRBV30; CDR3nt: TGTGCCTGGAACACAGGGTTTTCACCCCTCCACTTT; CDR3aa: CAWNTGFSPLHF
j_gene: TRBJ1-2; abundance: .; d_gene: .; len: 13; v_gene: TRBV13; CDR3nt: TGTGCCAGCAGTAGCGGGACAAGAAATGGCTGCACCTTC; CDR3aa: CASSSGTRNGCTF
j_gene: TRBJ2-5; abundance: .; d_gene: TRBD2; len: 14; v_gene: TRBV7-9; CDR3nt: TGTGCCAGCAGCTTAGCGGGCGGGGGAGAGACCCAGTACTTC; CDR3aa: CASSLAGGGETQYF
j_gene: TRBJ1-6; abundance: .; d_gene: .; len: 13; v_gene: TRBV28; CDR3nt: TGTGCCAGCAGTTTAGGGGGGGGGAGGCCCCTCCACTTT; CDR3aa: CASSLGGGRPLHF
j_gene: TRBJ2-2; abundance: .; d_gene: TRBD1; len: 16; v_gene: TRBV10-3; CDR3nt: TGTGCCATCAGTAAGGACCGGGACAGAAACACCGGGGAGCTGTTTTTT; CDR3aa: CAISKDRDRNTGELFF
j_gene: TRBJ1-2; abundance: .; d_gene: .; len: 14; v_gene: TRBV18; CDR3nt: TGTGCCAGCTCACCACCGGCAGAACCCTATGGCTACACCTTC; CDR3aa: CASSPPAEPYGYTF
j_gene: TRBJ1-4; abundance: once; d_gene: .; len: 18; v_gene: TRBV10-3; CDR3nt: TGTGCCATCAGTGAAATGATCAGGGGCGGGGGCACTAATGAAAAACTGTTTTTT; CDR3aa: CAISEMIRGGGTNEKLFF
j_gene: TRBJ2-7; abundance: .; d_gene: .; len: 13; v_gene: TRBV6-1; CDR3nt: TGTGCCAGCAGACAGGAGAGCTCCTACGAGCAGTACTTC; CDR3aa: CASRQESSYEQYF
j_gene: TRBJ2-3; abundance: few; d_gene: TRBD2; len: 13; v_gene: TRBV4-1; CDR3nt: TGCGCCAGCAGCCTGGGACTAGTGGATACGCAGTATTTT; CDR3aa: CASSLGLVDTQYF
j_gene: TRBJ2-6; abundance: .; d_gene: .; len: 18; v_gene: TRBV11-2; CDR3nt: TGTGCCAGCAGCTTAGTCGTGATGGCGGGTTCTGGGGCCAACGTCCTGACTTTC; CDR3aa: CASSLVVMAGSGANVLTF
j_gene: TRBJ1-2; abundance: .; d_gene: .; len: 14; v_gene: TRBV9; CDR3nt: TGTGCCAGCAGCGTAGGTGTGGCAGGTCATGGCTACACCTTC; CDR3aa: CASSVGVAGHGYTF
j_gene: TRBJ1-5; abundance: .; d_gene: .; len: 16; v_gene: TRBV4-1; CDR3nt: TGCGCCAGCAGCCAAGAGAGGTCAGGGATCAATCAGCCCCAGCATTTT; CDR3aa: CASSQERSGINQPQHF
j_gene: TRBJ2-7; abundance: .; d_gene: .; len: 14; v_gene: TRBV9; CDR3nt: TGTGCCAGCAGCGTGGGTCAGGGGTGGTACGAGCAGTACTTC; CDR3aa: CASSVGQGWYEQYF
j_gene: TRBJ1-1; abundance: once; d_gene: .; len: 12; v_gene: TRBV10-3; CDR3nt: TGTGCCATCAGTGCTAGGGGCTCTGAAGCTTTCTTT; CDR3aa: CAISARGSEAFF
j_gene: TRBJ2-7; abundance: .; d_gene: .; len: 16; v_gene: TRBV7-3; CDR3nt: TGTGCCAGCAGCCCCGGCCCGGCGGGGACGGGCTACGAGCAGTACTTC; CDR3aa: CASSPGPAGTGYEQYF
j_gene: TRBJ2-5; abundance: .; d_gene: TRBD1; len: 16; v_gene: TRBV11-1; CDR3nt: TGTGCCAGCAGCCCTTGGACAGGGGGAAACCAAGAGACCCAGTACTTC; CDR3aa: CASSPWTGGNQETQYF
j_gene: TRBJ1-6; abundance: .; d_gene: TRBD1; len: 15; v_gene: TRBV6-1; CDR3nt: TGTGCCAGCAGTCCTCAGGGGGCATATAATCCACCCCTCCACTTT; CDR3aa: CASSPQGAYNPPLHF
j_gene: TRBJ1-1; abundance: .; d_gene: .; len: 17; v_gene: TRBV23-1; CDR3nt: TGCGCCAGCCCCGTATGCGAGGGTCACGGGGGAGACACTGAAGCTTTCTTT; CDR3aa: CASPVCEGHGGDTEAFF
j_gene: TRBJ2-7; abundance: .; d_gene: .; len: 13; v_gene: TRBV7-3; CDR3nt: TGTGCCAGCAGCTTAGGTGCTTCTAGCGACAAGTACTTC; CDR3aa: CASSLGASSDKYF
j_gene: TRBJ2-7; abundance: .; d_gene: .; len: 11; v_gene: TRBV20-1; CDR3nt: TGCAGTGCTCCCGGACCAGGGGAGCAGTACTTC; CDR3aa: CSAPGPGEQYF
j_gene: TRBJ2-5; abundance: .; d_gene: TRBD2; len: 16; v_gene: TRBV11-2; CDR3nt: TGTGCCAGCAGCCCTCGGGGGGACCTGTACCAAGAGACCCAGTACTTC; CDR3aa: CASSPRGDLYQETQYF